This T cell receptor beta chain originates from a study of PD-L1 blockade in urothelial cancer. Study overall: In the mid-2010s, patients got going on atezolizumab, taking 1,200 mg intravenously every 3 weeks. Analyses used blood from 3 weeks (second dose) and 6 weeks after treatment start. T cells were recovered from blood samples at a median of roughly 150,000. Study results and limitations: A pretreatment blood TCR clonality that fell below the median predicted better progression-free and overall survival.

Germline V gives CDR1 MNHEY, CDR2 SMNVEV (reference sequence). V was trimmed by 8 bases and J by 3 bases, leaving 29 bases between them. The CDR3 extends over 18 amino acids. Assay: immunoSEQ multiplex PCR; the TCRdb copy retains only in-frame clones and omits some. The sample lists tens of thousands of clones; approximately 86% were seen once. A note on this clone: Antigen: not known.

The time point: peripheral blood 6 weeks after treatment start. Sequenced here: PBMCs, sampled around atezolizumab (anti-PD-L1) treatment. The gene calls are TRBV27 and TRBJ2-7, with D tentatively TRBD2 (5 bases). The sequence was obtained from a man aged 55 to 70 with urothelial cancer. Here the CDR3 reads CASQFKAPDLRWVYEQYF. In DNA, the CDR3 is TGTGCCAGCCAGTTTAAGGCCCCGGACTTACGGTGGGTCTACGAGCAGTACTTC.